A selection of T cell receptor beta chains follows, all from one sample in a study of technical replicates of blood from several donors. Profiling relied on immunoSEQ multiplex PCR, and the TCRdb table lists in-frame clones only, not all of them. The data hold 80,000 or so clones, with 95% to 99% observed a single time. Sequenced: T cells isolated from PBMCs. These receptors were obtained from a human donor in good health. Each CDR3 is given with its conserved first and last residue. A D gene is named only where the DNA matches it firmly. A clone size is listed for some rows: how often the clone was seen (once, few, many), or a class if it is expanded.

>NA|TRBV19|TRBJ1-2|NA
TGTGCCAGTAGTATAACTTTGGACAGTTCAACTAACTATGGCTACACCTTC
CASSITLDSSTNYGYTF
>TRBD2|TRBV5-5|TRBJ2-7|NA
TGTGCCAGCAGCTTGGTGGTAGCGGGAGGCGCCTACGAGCAGTACTTC
CASSLVVAGGAYEQYF
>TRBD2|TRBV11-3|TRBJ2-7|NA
TGTGCCAGCAGCGACCGGACTAGCGAAAGCTACGAGCAGTACTTC
CASSDRTSESYEQYF
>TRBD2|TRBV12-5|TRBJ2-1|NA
TGTGCTAGTGGTTTGGAAGGTAGCGGGAGCTACAATGAGCAGTTCTTC
CASGLEGSGSYNEQFF
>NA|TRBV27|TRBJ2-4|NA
TGTGCCAGCAGTTTGTTTTATGGGGGGAAAAACATTCAGTACTTC
CASSLFYGGKNIQYF
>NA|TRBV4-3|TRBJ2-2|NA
TGCGCCAGCAGCCAAGATTCAGGACTGAGGTGGGAGCTGTTTTTT
CASSQDSGLRWELFF
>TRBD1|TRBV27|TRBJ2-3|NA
TGTGCCAGCAGTGACAGGGGTAGCACAGATACGCAGTATTTT
CASSDRGSTDTQYF
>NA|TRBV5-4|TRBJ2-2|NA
TGTGCCAGCAGCTTGGCCTCAGGCTGGACCGGGGAGCTGTTTTTT
CASSLASGWTGELFF
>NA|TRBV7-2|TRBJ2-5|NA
TGTGCCAGCAACCAGCACGGGATGACACAAGAGACCCAGTACTTC
CASNQHGMTQETQYF
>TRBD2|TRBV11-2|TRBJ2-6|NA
TGTGCCAGCAGCTTTAGGGAGGGTGGGGCCAACGTCCTGACTTTC
CASSFREGGANVLTF
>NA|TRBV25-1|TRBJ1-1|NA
TGTGCCAGCAGTGAGGGGGCAATTAACACTGAAGCTTTCTTT
CASSEGAINTEAFF
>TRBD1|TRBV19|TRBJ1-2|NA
TGTGCCAGTAGTATAGGTTCTGGGACAGATGGCTACACCTTC
CASSIGSGTDGYTF
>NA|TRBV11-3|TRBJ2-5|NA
TGTGCCAGCAGCCCCGGTTTGGAGTCACAAGAGACCCAGTACTTC
CASSPGLESQETQYF
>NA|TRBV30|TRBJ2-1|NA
TGTGCCTGGAGAGAGACTCTTGGAAGTGAGCAGTTCTTC
CAWRETLGSEQFF
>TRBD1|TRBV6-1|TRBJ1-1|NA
TGTGCCAGCAATAAACAGGGGAGAGTTGCTGAAGCTTTCTTT
CASNKQGRVAEAFF
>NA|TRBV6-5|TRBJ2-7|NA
TGTGCCACTAAGACTACAGGGATTTCCGAGCAGTACTTC
CATKTTGISEQYF
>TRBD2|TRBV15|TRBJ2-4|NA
TGTGCCACCAGCAGAGGCCGACTAGCTCCAGCCAAAAACATTCAGTACTTC
CATSRGRLAPAKNIQYF
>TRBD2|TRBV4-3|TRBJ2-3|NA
TGCGCCAGCAGCCAAGTAGCGGGAGGGCCCCTAGATACGCAGTATTTT
CASSQVAGGPLDTQYF
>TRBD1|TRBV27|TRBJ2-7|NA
TGTGCCAGCAGTTTAGGGACAGACTCCTACGAGCAGTACTTC
CASSLGTDSYEQYF
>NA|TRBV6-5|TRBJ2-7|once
TGTGCCAGCAGTAGGAGCTACGAGCAGTACTTC
CASSRSYEQYF
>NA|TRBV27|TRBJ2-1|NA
TGTGCCAGCAGTCTATCCAGACAACTTCGCTACAATGAGCAGTTCTTC
CASSLSRQLRYNEQFF
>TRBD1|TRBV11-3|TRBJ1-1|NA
TGTGCCAGCAGCTTAGCCACAGGGGTCCGGGACACTGAAGCTTTCTTT
CASSLATGVRDTEAFF
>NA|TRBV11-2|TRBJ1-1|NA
TGTGCCAGCAGCCCACAGGTTCTGAACACTGAAGCTTTCTTT
CASSPQVLNTEAFF
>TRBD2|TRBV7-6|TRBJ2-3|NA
TGTGCCAGCAGCTCATCTAGCGGGTATAGCACAGATACGCAGTATTTT
CASSSSSGYSTDTQYF
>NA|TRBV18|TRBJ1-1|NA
TGTGCCAGCTCACGCGGCACAGGGACTGAAGCTTTCTTT
CASSRGTGTEAFF
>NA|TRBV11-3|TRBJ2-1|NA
TGTGCCAGCAGTCTGATTAGGGGAAACAATGAGCAGTTCTTC
CASSLIRGNNEQFF
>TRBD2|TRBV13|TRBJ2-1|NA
TGTGCCAGCAGCCTGGGACTAGCGGGAGCGTTGGATGAGCAGTTCTTC
CASSLGLAGALDEQFF
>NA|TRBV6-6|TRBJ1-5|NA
TGTGCCAGCAGTGTCCACTGGAATCAGCCCCAGCATTTT
CASSVHWNQPQHF
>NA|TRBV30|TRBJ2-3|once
TGTGCCTTAAAATGGGAGGGGGGCACAGATACGCAGTATTTT
CALKWEGGTDTQYF
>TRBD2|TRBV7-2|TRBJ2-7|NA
TGTGCCAGCAGCCCACTAGCGGATTACGAGCAGTACTTC
CASSPLADYEQYF
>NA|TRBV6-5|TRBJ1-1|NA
TGTGCCAGCAGCAAGGGAGCTTTGAACACTGAAGCTTTCTTT
CASSKGALNTEAFF
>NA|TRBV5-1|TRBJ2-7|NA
TGCGCCAGCAGCTTGGCCAGGACGGGGAACGAGCAGTACTTC
CASSLARTGNEQYF
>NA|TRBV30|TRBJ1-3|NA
TGTGCCTGGAGTGTTACCGGGACACCTGGAAACACCATATATTTT
CAWSVTGTPGNTIYF
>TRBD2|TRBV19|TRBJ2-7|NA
TGTGCCAGTAGTACCCGGGGACTAGCGGGAGGCGAGCAGTACTTC
CASSTRGLAGGEQYF
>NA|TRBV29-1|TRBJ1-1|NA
TGCAGCGTTAACAGGGAGTATGAAGCTTTCTTT
CSVNREYEAFF
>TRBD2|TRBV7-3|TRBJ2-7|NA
TGTGCCAGCAGCGCTGGACTAGCGGGAGGGCCGTTATACTCCGAGCAGTACTTC
CASSAGLAGGPLYSEQYF
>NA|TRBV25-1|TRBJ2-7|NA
TGTGCCAGCTCTATCGGGGTACTGGAGCAGTACTTC
CASSIGVLEQYF
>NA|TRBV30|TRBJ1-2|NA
TGTGCCTGGAGTGTGGGCGGGGGCGGCTACACCTTC
CAWSVGGGGYTF
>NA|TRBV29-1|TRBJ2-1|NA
TGCAGCGTTGATAGAGGGAACACTTACAATGAGCAGTTCTTC
CSVDRGNTYNEQFF
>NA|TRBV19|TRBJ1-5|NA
TGTGCCAGTAAGGGGCTCAGCAATCAGCCCCAGCATTTT
CASKGLSNQPQHF
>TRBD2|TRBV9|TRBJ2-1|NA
TGTGCCAGCAGCGTAGGTTTTAGGGCGGGAGGAAGTCTCTTC
CASSVGFRAGGSLF
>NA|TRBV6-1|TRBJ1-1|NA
TGTGCCAGCAGTCACACGGGGGGGGCGACTGAAGCTTTCTTT
CASSHTGGATEAFF
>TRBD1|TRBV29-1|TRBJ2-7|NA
TGCAGCGTTTGTGATGGGACAGGGACGGCCTACGAGCAGTACTTC
CSVCDGTGTAYEQYF
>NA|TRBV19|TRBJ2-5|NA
TGTGCCAGTAGTATTCCCGCAGGGATTGCCGGGGAGACCCAGTACTTC
CASSIPAGIAGETQYF
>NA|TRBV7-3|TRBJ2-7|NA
TGTGCCAGCAGCTTAGGGACTGCCTACGAGCAGTACTTC
CASSLGTAYEQYF
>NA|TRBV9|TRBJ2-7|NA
TGTGCCAGCAGCCCCCGAGAGTACGAGCAGTACTTC
CASSPREYEQYF
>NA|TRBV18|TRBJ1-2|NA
TGTGCCAGCTCAGGGGGGGATGCTGGCTATGGCTACACCTTC
CASSGGDAGYGYTF
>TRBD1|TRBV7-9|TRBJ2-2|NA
TGTGCCAGCAGCATCGGGACAGGGACCGGGGAGCTGTTTTTT
CASSIGTGTGELFF
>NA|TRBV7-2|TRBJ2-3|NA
TGTGCCAGCAGCTTTCGGTCAGATACGCAGTATTTT
CASSFRSDTQYF
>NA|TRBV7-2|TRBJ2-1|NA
TGTGCCAGCAGAACCGGGACTTTCCATCCTGAGCAGTTCTTC
CASRTGTFHPEQFF
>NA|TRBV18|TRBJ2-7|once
TGTGCCAGCTCACCTTTGGCCGGGGCTAGCGCACCCTACGAGCAGTACTTC
CASSPLAGASAPYEQYF
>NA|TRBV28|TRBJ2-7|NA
TGTGCCAGCAGTGTACCGGGACAAGTCTACGAGCAGTACTTC
CASSVPGQVYEQYF